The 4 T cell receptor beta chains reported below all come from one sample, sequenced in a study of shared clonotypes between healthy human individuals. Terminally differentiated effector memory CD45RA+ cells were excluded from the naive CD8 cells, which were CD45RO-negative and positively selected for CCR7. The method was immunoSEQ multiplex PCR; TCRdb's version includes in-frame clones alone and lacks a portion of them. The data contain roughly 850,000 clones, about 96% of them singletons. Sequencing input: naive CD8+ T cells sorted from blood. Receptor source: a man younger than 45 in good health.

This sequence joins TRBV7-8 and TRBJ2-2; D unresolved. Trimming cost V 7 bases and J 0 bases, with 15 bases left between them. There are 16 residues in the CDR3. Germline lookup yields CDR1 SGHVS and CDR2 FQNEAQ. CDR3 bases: TGTGCCAGCACCATGCCAGGTACGGCGAACACCGGGGAGCTGTTTTTT. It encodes CASTMPGTANTGELFF.

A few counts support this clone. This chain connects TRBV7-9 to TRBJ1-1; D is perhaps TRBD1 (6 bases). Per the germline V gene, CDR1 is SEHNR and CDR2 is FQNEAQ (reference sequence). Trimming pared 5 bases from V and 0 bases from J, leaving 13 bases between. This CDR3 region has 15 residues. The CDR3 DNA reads TGTGCCAGCAGCCCTCGCCAGGGGTTGAACACTGAAGCTTTCTTT. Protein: CASSPRQGLNTEAFF.

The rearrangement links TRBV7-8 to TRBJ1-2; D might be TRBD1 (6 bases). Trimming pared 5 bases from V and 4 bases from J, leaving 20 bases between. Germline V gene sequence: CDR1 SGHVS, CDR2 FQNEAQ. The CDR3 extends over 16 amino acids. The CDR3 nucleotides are TGTGCCAGCAGCGATACGAACAGGGACCTAGGCTATGGCTACACCTTC. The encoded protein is CASSDTNRDLGYGYTF. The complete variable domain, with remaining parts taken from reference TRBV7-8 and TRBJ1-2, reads GAGVSQSPRYKVAKRGQDVALRCDPISGHVSLFWYQQALGQGPEFLTYFQNEAQLDKSGLPSDRFFAERPEGSVSTLKIQRTQQEDSAVYLCASSDTNRDLGYGYTFGSGTRLTVV.

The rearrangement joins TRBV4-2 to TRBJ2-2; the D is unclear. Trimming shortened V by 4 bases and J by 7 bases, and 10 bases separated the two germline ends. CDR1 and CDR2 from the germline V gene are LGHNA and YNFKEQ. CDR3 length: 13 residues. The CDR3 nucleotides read TGTGCCAGCAGCCCCTTTAGAGGCGGGGAGCTGTTTTTT. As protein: CASSPFRGGELFF.